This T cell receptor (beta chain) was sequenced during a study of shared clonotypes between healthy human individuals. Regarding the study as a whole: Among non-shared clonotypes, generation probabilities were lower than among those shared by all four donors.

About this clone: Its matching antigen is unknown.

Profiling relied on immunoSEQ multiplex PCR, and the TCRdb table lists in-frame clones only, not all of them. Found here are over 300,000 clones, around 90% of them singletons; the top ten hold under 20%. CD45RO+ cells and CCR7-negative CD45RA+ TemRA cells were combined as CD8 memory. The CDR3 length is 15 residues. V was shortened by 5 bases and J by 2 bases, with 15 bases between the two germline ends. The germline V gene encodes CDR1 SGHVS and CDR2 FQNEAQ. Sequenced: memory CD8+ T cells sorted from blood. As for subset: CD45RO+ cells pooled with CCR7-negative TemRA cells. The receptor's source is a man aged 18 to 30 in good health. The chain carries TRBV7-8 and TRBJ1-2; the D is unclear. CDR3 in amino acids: CASSQGTGLNYGYTF. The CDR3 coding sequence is TGTGCCAGCAGCCAAGGTACCGGATTAAACTATGGCTACACCTTC.